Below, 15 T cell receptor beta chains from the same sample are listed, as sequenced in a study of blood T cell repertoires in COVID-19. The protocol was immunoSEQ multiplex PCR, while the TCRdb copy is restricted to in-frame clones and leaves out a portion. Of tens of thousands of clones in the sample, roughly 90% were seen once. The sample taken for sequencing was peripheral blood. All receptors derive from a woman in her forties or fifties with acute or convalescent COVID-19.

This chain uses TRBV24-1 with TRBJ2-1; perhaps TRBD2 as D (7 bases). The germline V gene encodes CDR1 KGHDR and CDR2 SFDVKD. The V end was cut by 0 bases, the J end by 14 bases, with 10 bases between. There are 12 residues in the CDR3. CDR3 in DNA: TGTGCCACCAGTGATTTGGGCGGGGGCGAGTTCTTC. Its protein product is CATSDLGGGEFF.

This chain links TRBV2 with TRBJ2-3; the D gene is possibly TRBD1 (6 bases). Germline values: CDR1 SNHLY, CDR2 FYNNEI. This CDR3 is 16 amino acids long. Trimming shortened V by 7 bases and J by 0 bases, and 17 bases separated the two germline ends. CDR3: CASKNSGTSSTDTQYF. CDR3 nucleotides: TGTGCCAGCAAAAATAGTGGGACATCTAGCACAGATACGCAGTATTTT.

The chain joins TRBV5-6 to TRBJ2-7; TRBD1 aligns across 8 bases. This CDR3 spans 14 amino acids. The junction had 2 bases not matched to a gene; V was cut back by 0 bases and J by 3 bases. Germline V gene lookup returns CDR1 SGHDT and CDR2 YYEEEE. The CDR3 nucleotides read TGTGCCAGCAGCTTGGGGACAGGGCTCTACGAGCAGTACTTC. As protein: CASSLGTGLYEQYF.

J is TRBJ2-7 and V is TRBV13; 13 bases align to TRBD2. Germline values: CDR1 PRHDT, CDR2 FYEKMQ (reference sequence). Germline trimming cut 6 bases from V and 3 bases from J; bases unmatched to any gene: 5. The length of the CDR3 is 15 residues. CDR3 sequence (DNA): TGTGCCAGCAGTCGAGGGACTAGCGGGATCTACGAGCAGTACTTC. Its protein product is CASSRGTSGIYEQYF.

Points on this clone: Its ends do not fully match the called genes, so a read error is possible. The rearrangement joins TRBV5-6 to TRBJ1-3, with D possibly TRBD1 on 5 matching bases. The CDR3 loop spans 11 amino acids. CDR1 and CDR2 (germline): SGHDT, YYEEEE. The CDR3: CASSVTGQENF. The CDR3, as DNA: TGTGCCAGCAGCGTTACAGGACAAGAGAACTTT.

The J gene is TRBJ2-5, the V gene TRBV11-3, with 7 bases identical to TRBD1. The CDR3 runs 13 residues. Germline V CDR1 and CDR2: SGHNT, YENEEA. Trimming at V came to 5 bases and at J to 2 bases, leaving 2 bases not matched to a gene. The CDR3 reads CASSPTGQETQYF. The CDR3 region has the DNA TGTGCCAGCAGCCCGACAGGGCAAGAGACCCAGTACTTC. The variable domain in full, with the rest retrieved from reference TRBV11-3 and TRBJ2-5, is EAGVVQSPRYKIIEKKQPVAFWCNPISGHNTLYWYLQNLGQGPELLIRYENEEAVDDSQLPKDRFSAERLKGVDSTLKIQPAELGDSAVYLCASSPTGQETQYFGPGTRLLVL.

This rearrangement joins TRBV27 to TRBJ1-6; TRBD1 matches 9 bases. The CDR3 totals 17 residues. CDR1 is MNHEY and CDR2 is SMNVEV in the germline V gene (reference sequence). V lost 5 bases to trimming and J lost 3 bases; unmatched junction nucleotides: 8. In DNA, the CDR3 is TGTGCCAGCAGTATTACAGGGGGCAGGCTCTATAATTCACCCCTCCACTTT. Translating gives CASSITGGRLYNSPLHF.

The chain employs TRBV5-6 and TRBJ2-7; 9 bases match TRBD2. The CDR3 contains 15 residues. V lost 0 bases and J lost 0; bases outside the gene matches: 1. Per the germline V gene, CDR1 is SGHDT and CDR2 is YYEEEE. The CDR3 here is CASSLGTSASYEQYF. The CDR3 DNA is TGTGCCAGCAGCTTGGGGACTAGCGCCTCCTACGAGCAGTACTTC.

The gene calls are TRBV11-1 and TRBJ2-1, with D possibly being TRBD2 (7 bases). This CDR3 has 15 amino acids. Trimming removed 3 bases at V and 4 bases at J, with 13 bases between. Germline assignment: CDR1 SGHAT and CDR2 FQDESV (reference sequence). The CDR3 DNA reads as TGTGCCAGCAGCTTCGGCGGGGGCGATTACAATGAGCAGTTCTTC. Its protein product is CASSFGGGDYNEQFF. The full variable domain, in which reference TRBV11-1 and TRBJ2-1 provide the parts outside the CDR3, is EAEVAQSPRYKITEKSQAVAFWCDPISGHATLYWYRQILGQGPELLVQFQDESVVDDSQLPKDRFSAERLKGVDSTLKIQPAELGDSAMYLCASSFGGGDYNEQFFGPGTRLTVL.

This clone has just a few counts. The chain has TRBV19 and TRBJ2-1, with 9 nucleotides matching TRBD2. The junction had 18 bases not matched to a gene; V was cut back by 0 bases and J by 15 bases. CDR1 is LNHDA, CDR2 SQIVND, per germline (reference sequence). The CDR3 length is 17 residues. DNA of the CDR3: TGTGCCAGTAGTATAGATCTCTTGTCCGCTAGCGGGAACGTTCCGTTCTTC. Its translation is CASSIDLLSASGNVPFF.

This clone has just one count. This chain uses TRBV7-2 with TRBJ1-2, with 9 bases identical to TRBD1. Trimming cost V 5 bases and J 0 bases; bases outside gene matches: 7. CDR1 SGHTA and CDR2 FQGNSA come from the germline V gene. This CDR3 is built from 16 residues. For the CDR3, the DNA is TGTGCCAGCAGCGACAGGGGGGAAGTCTCTAACTATGGCTACACCTTC. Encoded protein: CASSDRGEVSNYGYTF.

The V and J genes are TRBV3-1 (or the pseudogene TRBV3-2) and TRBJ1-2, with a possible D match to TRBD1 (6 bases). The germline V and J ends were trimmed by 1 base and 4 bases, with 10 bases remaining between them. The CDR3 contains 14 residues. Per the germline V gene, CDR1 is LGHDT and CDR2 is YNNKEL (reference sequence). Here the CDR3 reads CASSQGTATYGYTF. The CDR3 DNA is TGTGCCAGCAGCCAAGGGACAGCCACCTATGGCTACACCTTC.

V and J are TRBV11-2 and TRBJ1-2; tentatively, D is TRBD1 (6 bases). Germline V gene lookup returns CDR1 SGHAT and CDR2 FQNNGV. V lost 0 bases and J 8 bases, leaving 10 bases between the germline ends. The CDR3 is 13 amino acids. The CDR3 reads CASSLEPGAGYTF. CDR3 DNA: TGTGCCAGCAGCTTAGAGCCAGGGGCGGGCTACACCTTC. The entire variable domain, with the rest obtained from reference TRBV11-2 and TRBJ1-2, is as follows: EAGVAQSPRYKIIEKRQSVAFWCNPISGHATLYWYQQILGQGPKLLIQFQNNGVVDDSQLPKDRFSAERLKGVDSTLKIQPAKLEDSAVYLCASSLEPGAGYTFGSGTRLTVV.

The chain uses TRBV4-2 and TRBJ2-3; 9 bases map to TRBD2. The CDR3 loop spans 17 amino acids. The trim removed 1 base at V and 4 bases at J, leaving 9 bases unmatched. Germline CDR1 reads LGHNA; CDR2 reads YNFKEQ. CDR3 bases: TGTGCCAGCAGCCAAGGTGTGCGTAGCGGGGGTTCAGATACGCAGTATTTT. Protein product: CASSQGVRSGGSDTQYF.

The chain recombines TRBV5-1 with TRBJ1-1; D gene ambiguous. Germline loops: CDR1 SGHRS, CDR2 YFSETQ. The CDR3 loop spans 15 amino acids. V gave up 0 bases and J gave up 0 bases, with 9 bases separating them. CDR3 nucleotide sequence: TGCGCCAGCAGCTTGGTAAACAACATGAACACTGAAGCTTTCTTT. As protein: CASSLVNNMNTEAFF.